Each of the 21 T cell receptor beta chains below was sequenced from the same sample in a study of blood T cell repertoires in COVID-19. The method was immunoSEQ multiplex PCR; TCRdb's version includes in-frame clones alone and lacks a portion of them. The repertoire holds more than 350,000 clones, with more than 70% as singletons. Sequenced material: peripheral blood. All receptors come from a woman in her twenties or thirties with COVID-19, enrolled during active disease.

The genes are TRBV3-1 (or the pseudogene TRBV3-2) and TRBJ2-1; 12 nucleotides align to TRBD2. This CDR3 has 15 amino acids. Losses at the gene ends were 4 bases for V and 6 bases for J; bases not matched to a gene: 4. CDR1 and CDR2 (germline): LGHDT, YNNKEL (reference sequence). The CDR3 region has the DNA TGTGCCAGCAGCCTGACTAGCGGGAGTTCCAATGAGCAGTTCTTC. Its protein product is CASSLTSGSSNEQFF.

The chain joins TRBV27 to TRBJ2-1, with TRBD2 identical over 13 bases. Trimming cost V 4 bases and J 12 bases; bases outside gene matches: 15. Germline values: CDR1 MNHEY, CDR2 SMNVEV (reference sequence). This CDR3 region has 17 residues. The chain's CDR3 is CASSSTRGWTSGSLQFF. The DNA of the CDR3 is TGTGCCAGCAGTTCAACGAGGGGGTGGACTAGCGGGAGCTTGCAGTTCTTC.

The chain recombines TRBV19 with TRBJ2-7, with TRBD2 matching 7 bases. Trimming at V came to 3 bases and at J to 6 bases, leaving 11 bases not matched to a gene. Per the germline V gene, CDR1 is LNHDA and CDR2 is SQIVND (reference sequence). CDR3 length: 15 residues. CDR3: CASSIRTREIGEQYF. The CDR3 region has the DNA TGTGCCAGTAGTATCCGGACTAGAGAGATAGGCGAGCAGTACTTC.

V and J are TRBV19 and TRBJ2-7; 15 bases are a match to TRBD2. V gave up 4 bases and J gave up 7 bases; unmatched junction bases: 8. CDR3 length: 16 amino acids. CDR1 is LNHDA and CDR2 is SQIVND in the germline V gene (reference sequence). The CDR3 sequence: CASSSGTSGGLREQYF. The CDR3 nucleotides read TGTGCCAGTAGTAGCGGGACTAGCGGGGGGCTTCGGGAGCAGTACTTC.

V and J are TRBV28 and TRBJ2-1, with 10 nucleotides matching TRBD2. The germline gives CDR1 MDHEN, CDR2 SYDVKM. V was clipped by 5 bases and J by 4 bases; unmatched bases: 5. CDR3 length: 15 residues. CDR3 amino acids: CASSPTSGFYNEQFF. The CDR3 DNA reads TGTGCCAGCAGTCCGACTAGCGGGTTTTACAATGAGCAGTTCTTC. Complete variable domain (other parts from reference TRBV28 and TRBJ2-1): DVKVTQSSRYLVKRTGEKVFLECVQDMDHENMFWYRQDPGLGLRLIYFSYDVKMKEKGDIPEGYSVSREKKERFSLILESASTNQTSMYLCASSPTSGFYNEQFFGPGTRLTVL.

The V gene is TRBV6-1, the J gene TRBJ1-2, with no clear D. Trimming took off 2 bases at V and 3 bases at J, with 7 bases between the two ends. The germline gives CDR1 MNHNS, CDR2 SASEGT. The CDR3 is made up of 13 amino acids. CDR3 bases: TGTGCCAGCAGTGAACGGTACCACTATGGCTACACCTTC. It is translated as CASSERYHYGYTF.

This clone was observed a single time. CDR3 sequence: CASRGGRGETQYF. CDR3 in DNA: TGTGCCAGCAGGGGCGGTCGGGGGGAGACCCAGTACTTC. The chain combines TRBV21-1 with TRBJ2-5; TRBD2, the table's D call, lacks a check against the DNA. TRBV21-1 is classified as a pseudogene. This CDR3 comprises 13 residues.

The chain is built from TRBV28 and TRBJ1-4, with TRBD1 as a possible D gene (6 bases). This CDR3 is built from 15 residues. Germline V CDR1 and CDR2: MDHEN, SYDVKM. Trimming shortened V by 6 bases and J by 7 bases, and 18 bases separated the two germline ends. This CDR3 is CASSPTGLRGEKLFF. CDR3 nucleotide sequence: TGTGCCAGCAGCCCGACAGGCCTGAGGGGTGAAAAACTGTTTTTT.

The chain uses TRBV7-9 and TRBJ1-1; 8 bases are a match to TRBD1. The CDR3 contains 15 residues. V lost 5 bases, J lost 3 bases, and 8 bases stayed unmatched. CDR1 is SEHNR, CDR2 FQNEAQ, per germline (reference sequence). The CDR3 spells CASSALTGDDTEAFF. The CDR3 nucleotides read TGTGCCAGCAGCGCCTTGACAGGGGATGACACTGAAGCTTTCTTT.

There are a few counts of this clone. The V call is TRBV6-5, the J call TRBJ1-1; 7 bases agree with TRBD1. Unmatched junction bases numbered 8, after V lost 5 bases and J lost 8 bases. CDR3 length equals 13 residues. Germline loops: CDR1 MNHEY, CDR2 SVGAGI. The CDR3 DNA reads as TGTGCCAGCAGTCGCCGTACAGGGGCCGAAGCTTTCTTT. It translates to CASSRRTGAEAFF.

The chain links TRBV19 to TRBJ1-4, with 10 nucleotides matching TRBD1. This CDR3 has 14 residues. V lost 9 bases and J lost 0; bases outside the gene matches: 1. Looked up from germline, CDR1 is LNHDA and CDR2 is SQIVND (reference sequence). This CDR3 is CARGQGATNEKLFF. The CDR3 DNA sequence: TGTGCCAGAGGACAGGGGGCAACTAATGAAAAACTGTTTTTT.

This rearrangement joins TRBV5-1 to TRBJ1-2, with TRBD1 matching over 10 bases. J gave up 4 bases and V 2 bases, and 14 bases lay outside the gene matches. Germline CDR1 reads SGHRS; CDR2 reads YFSETQ. This CDR3 has 18 amino acids. For the CDR3, the DNA is TGCGCCAGCAGCTTAAAACCCGGGACAGGGGACAAAATCTATGGCTACACCTTC. Protein product: CASSLKPGTGDKIYGYTF.

The rearrangement joins TRBV4-1 to TRBJ1-2; 8 bases are shared with TRBD1. CDR3 length equals 17 residues. Germline V gene sequence: CDR1 MGHRA, CDR2 YSYEKL. V trimming: 0 bases; J trimming: 3 bases; junction bases outside the gene matches: 9. In DNA, the CDR3 is TGCGCCAGCAGCCAAGATGCTCGGGCAGGGGGCGACTATGGCTACACCTTC. This encodes CASSQDARAGGDYGYTF.

The rearrangement joins TRBV4-1 to TRBJ2-3; D might be TRBD2 (5 bases). V gave up 3 bases and J gave up 1 base, with 14 bases separating them. Per the germline V gene, CDR1 is MGHRA and CDR2 is YSYEKL. There are 16 residues in the CDR3. This CDR3 is CASSHLAPGGTDTQYF. The CDR3 DNA reads TGCGCCAGCAGCCATCTAGCCCCAGGTGGCACAGATACGCAGTATTTT.

A remark on this clone: Other nucleotide sequences in the sample specify the same CDR3. This CDR3 reads CASSTGRGGSNQPQHF. CDR3 DNA sequence: TGTGCCAGCAGCACCGGTAGGGGGGGGAGCAATCAGCCCCAGCATTTT. The rearrangement links TRBV7-9 to TRBJ1-5, with a possible D match to TRBD1 (6 bases). Germline CDR1 and CDR2: SEHNR and FQNEAQ (reference sequence). The CDR3 spans 16 residues. V dropped 5 bases and J dropped 1 base, with 15 bases sitting between them.

The chain recombines TRBV5-1 with TRBJ1-2; TRBD1 matches 8 bases. The CDR3 has 13 residues. V lost 7 bases and J lost 6; bases outside the gene matches: 8. Germline CDR1 reads SGHRS; CDR2 reads YFSETQ. This chain's CDR3 is CASGTGTGDGYTF. CDR3 in DNA: TGCGCCAGCGGGACCGGGACAGGAGATGGCTACACCTTC.

The rearrangement links TRBV5-8 to TRBJ2-3, with 11 positions matching TRBD1. The CDR3 is 15 residues long. V gave up 3 bases and J gave up 5 bases; unmatched junction bases: 5. The germline V gene has CDR1 SGHTS and CDR2 YDEGEE. The CDR3 sequence is CASSSGTGGLDTQYF. Here the CDR3 DNA reads TGTGCCAGCAGCTCCGGGACAGGGGGTTTAGATACGCAGTATTTT. The full variable domain, completed using reference TRBV5-8 and TRBJ2-3, is EAGVTQSPTHLIKTRGQQATLRCSPISGHTSVYWYQQALGLGLQFLLWYDEGEERNRGNFPPRFSGRQFPNYSSELNVNALELEDSALYLCASSSGTGGLDTQYFGPGTRLTVL.

V usage is TRBV9 and J usage is TRBJ1-1; maybe TRBD1 (5 bases). CDR1 is SGDLS, CDR2 YYNGEE, per germline. Between the trimmed V and J ends, which lost 4 bases and 0 bases, there was a span of 13 bases. CDR3 length: 15 residues. The DNA of the CDR3 is TGTGCCAGCAGCCCCCTGGGGCGGATGAACACTGAAGCTTTCTTT. Encoded protein: CASSPLGRMNTEAFF.

The chain combines TRBV9 with TRBJ2-3, with a possible D match to TRBD2 (5 bases). Germline assignment: CDR1 SGDLS and CDR2 YYNGEE. The CDR3 covers 16 residues. Trimming left V 0 bases short and J 2 bases short, with 13 bases between. The CDR3 DNA reads as TGTGCCAGCAGCGTAGAGGGCGGGTCCCACACAGATACGCAGTATTTT. It codes for CASSVEGGSHTDTQYF.

The chain employs TRBV6-2 or TRBV6-3 and TRBJ2-1; TRBD1 might be the D (6 bases). Germline V gene data show CDR1 as MNHEY and CDR2 as SVGEGT. The CDR3 loop spans 14 amino acids. Trimming pared 5 bases from V and 2 bases from J, leaving 10 bases between. This chain's CDR3 is CASSKRTAYNEQFF. The CDR3 bases are TGTGCCAGCAGTAAAAGGACAGCCTACAATGAGCAGTTCTTC.

This clone was counted once. The chain carries TRBV6-5 and TRBJ1-4; D remains unclear. CDR3 length: 14 residues. The V and J ends lost 7 bases and 0 bases respectively, with 9 bases between them. The germline gives CDR1 MNHEY, CDR2 SVGAGI. The CDR3 loop reads CASKEGATNEKLFF. For the CDR3, the DNA is TGTGCCAGCAAAGAGGGCGCAACTAATGAAAAACTGTTTTTT.